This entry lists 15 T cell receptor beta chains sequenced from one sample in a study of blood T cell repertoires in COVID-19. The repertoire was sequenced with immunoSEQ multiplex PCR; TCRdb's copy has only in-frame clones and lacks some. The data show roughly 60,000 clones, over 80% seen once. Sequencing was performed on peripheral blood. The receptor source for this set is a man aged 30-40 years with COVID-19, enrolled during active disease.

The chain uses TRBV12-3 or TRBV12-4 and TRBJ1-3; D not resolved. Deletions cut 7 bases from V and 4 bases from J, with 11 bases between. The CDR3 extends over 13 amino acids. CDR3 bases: TGTGCCAGCACCCCCTTGAGAGGAAACACCATATATTTT. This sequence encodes CASTPLRGNTIYF.

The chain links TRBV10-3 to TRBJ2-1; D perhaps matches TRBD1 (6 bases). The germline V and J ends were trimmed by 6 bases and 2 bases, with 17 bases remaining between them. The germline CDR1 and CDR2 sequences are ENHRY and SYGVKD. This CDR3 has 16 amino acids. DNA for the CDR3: TGTGCCATCAGCAACAACCGGGACACCCCCTACAATGAGCAGTTCTTC. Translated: CAISNNRDTPYNEQFF.

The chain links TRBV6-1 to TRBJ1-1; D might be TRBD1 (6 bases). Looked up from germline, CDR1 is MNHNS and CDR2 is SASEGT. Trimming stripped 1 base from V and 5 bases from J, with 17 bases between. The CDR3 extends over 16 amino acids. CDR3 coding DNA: TGTGCCAGCAGTGAAGGGACAGTCTATCCCCGAACTGAAGCTTTCTTT. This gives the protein CASSEGTVYPRTEAFF.

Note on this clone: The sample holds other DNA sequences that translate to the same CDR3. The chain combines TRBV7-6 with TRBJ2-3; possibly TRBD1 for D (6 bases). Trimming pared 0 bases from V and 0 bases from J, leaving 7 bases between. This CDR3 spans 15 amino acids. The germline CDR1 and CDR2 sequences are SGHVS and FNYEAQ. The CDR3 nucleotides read TGTGCCAGCAGCTTAGCGGGGGCTAGCACAGATACGCAGTATTTT. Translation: CASSLAGASTDTQYF. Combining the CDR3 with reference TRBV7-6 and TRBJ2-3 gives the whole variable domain GAGVSQSPRYKVTKRGQDVALRCDPISGHVSLYWYRQALGQGPEFLTYFNYEAQQDKSGLPNDRFSAERPEGSISTLTIQRTEQRDSAMYRCASSLAGASTDTQYFGPGTRLTVL.

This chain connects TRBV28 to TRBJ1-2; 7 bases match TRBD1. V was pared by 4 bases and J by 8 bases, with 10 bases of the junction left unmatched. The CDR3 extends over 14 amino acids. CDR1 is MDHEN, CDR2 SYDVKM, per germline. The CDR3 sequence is CASSWAQGGAGYTF. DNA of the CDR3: TGTGCCAGCAGTTGGGCACAAGGGGGCGCGGGCTACACCTTC.

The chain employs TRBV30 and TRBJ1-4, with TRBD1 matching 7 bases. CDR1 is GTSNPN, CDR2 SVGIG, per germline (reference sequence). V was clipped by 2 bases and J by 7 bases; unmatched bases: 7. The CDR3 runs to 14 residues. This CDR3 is CAWSRSGGSEKLFF. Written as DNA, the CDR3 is TGTGCCTGGAGTCGTTCAGGGGGTAGTGAAAAACTGTTTTTT.

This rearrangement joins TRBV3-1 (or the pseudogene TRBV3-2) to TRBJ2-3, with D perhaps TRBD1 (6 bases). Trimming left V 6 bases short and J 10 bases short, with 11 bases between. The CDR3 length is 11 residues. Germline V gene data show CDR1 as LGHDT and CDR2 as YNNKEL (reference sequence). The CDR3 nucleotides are TGTGCCAGCAGTTCAGGGGATGCGCAGTATTTT. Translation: CASSSGDAQYF.

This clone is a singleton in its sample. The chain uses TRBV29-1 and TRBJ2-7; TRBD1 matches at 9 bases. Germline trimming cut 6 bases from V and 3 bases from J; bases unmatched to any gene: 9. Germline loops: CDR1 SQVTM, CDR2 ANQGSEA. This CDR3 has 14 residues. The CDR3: CSVVDRGSFYEQYF. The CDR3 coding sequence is TGCAGCGTGGTCGACAGGGGGAGCTTCTACGAGCAGTACTTC.

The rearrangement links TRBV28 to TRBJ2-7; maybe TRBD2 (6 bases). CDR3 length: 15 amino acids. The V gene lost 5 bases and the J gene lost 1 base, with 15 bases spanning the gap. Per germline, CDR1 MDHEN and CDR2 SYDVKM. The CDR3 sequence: CASSGGKGLSYEQYF. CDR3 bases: TGTGCCAGCAGTGGGGGGAAAGGGCTTTCCTACGAGCAGTACTTC.

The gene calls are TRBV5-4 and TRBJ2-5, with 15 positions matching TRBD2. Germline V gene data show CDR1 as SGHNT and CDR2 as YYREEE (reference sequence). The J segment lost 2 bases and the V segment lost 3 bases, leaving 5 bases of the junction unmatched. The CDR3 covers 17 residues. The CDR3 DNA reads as TGTGCCAGCAGCTCCGGGACTAGCGGGAGGTGGCAAGAGACCCAGTACTTC. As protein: CASSSGTSGRWQETQYF. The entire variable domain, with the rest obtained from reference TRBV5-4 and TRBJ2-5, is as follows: ETGVTQSPTHLIKTRGQQVTLRCSSQSGHNTVSWYQQALGQGPQFIFQYYREEENGRGNFPPRFSGLQFPNYSSELNVNALELDDSALYLCASSSGTSGRWQETQYFGPGTRLLVL.

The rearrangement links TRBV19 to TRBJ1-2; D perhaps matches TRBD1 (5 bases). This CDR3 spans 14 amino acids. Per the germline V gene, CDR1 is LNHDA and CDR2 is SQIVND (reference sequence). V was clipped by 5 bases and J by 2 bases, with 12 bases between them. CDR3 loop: CASSLRRTNYGYTF. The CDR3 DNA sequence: TGTGCCAGTAGTTTGAGACGGACAAACTATGGCTACACCTTC.

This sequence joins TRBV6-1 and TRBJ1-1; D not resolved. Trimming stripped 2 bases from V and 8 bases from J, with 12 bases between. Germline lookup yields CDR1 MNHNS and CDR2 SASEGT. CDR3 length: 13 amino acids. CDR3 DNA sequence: TGTGCCAGCAGTGAACGTTCGTGGCAGGAAGCTTTCTTT. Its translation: CASSERSWQEAFF.

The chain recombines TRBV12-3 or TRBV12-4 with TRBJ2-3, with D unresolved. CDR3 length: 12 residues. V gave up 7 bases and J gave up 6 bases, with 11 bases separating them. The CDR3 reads CASTHASDTQYF. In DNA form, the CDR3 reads TGTGCCAGCACTCACGCGTCGGATACGCAGTATTTT.

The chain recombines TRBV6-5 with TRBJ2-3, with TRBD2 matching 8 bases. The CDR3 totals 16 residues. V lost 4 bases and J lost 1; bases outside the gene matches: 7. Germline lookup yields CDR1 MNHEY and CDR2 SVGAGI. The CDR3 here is CASSSRYGRGTDTQYF. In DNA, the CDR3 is TGTGCCAGCAGTTCCCGTTACGGGAGGGGCACAGATACGCAGTATTTT.

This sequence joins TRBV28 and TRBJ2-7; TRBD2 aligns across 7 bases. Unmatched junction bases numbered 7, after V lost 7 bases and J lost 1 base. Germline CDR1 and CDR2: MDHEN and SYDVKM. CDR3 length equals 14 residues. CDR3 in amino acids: CASIRREPSYEQYF. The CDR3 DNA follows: TGTGCCAGCATCCGGCGGGAGCCTTCCTACGAGCAGTACTTC.